A single sample is the source of the 18 T cell receptor beta chains below, sequenced in a study of shared clonotypes between healthy human individuals. Positively selected for CCR7, the CD45RO-negative cells used as naive CD8 cells excluded terminally differentiated effector memory CD45RA+ cells. Using immunoSEQ multiplex PCR, the repertoire was profiled, and TCRdb retains in-frame clones only, with some absent. The table has about 820,000 clones, more than 85% seen once. Sample: naive CD8+ T cells sorted from blood. Receptors originate from a man aged 25-40 years in good health.

The rearrangement links TRBV25-1 to TRBJ2-2; the match to TRBD1 covers 8 bases. This CDR3 has 16 residues. The V gene's germline CDR1 is MGHDK and CDR2 SYGVNS. With V trimmed by 6 bases and J by 2 bases, 8 bases remained unmatched. The chain's CDR3 is CASRVQGAPNTGELFF. For the CDR3, the DNA is TGTGCCAGCAGAGTGCAGGGGGCCCCAAACACCGGGGAGCTGTTTTTT.

CDR3 amino acids: CASSQAGASGTYYNEQFF. CDR3 coding DNA: TGTGCCAGCAGCCAAGCGGGGGCTAGCGGAACTTATTACAATGAGCAGTTCTTC. The chain uses TRBV14 and TRBJ2-1; a possible D gene is TRBD2 (7 bases). The V end lost 1 base, the J end lost 4 bases, and 20 bases lay between the germline ends. CDR1 SGHDN and CDR2 FVKESK come from the germline V gene. The CDR3 is made up of 18 amino acids.

The rearrangement uses TRBV4-1 and TRBJ2-1; 8 nucleotides line up with TRBD1. Trimming took 0 bases from V and 14 from J; bases not matched to a gene: 9. The length of the CDR3 is 14 residues. In germline, CDR1 is MGHRA, CDR2 YSYEKL. The CDR3 loop reads CASSQDALAGGEFF. The CDR3 DNA is TGCGCCAGCAGCCAAGATGCGCTCGCAGGGGGCGAGTTCTTC.

This rearrangement joins TRBV13 to TRBJ2-7; a possible D gene is TRBD1 (7 bases). Looked up from germline, CDR1 is PRHDT and CDR2 is FYEKMQ (reference sequence). CDR3 length: 15 residues. With 5 bases removed from V and 4 bases from J, the gap between germline ends came to 18 bases. The CDR3 DNA reads as TGTGCCAGCAGCACGCAGGGGGGAATCCAATACGAGCAGTACTTC. Protein: CASSTQGGIQYEQYF.

The V call is TRBV11-3, the J call TRBJ2-1; D possibly corresponds to TRBD1 (5 bases). In germline, CDR1 is SGHNT, CDR2 YENEEA. This CDR3 has 16 residues. Between the trimmed V and J ends, which lost 5 bases and 4 bases, there was a span of 18 bases. CDR3 amino acids: CASSQRAGLSYNEQFF. In DNA, the CDR3 is TGTGCCAGCAGCCAACGGGCAGGGCTATCGTACAATGAGCAGTTCTTC.

V usage is TRBV11-3 and J usage is TRBJ2-1; a possible D gene is TRBD2 (5 bases). Germline V gene lookup returns CDR1 SGHNT and CDR2 YENEEA. V dropped 5 bases and J dropped 2 bases, with 13 bases sitting between them. This CDR3 has 15 residues. The CDR3 here is CASSQSGRTYNEQFF. The CDR3 coding sequence is TGTGCCAGCAGCCAAAGCGGACGTACCTACAATGAGCAGTTCTTC.

The V call is TRBV27, the J call TRBJ2-7, with D perhaps matching TRBD2 (6 bases). Germline values: CDR1 MNHEY, CDR2 SMNVEV (reference sequence). The CDR3 runs 13 residues. Trimming stripped 6 bases from V and 3 bases from J, with 12 bases between. CDR3 loop: CASRGGSGYEQYF. The CDR3 nucleotides read TGTGCCAGCAGGGGAGGTAGCGGCTACGAGCAGTACTTC.

The rearrangement uses TRBV28 and TRBJ2-1; 10 positions agree with TRBD2. CDR3 size: 17 residues. V gave up 5 bases and J gave up 5 bases; unmatched junction bases: 12. Germline CDR1 reads MDHEN; CDR2 reads SYDVKM. CDR3 sequence reads: CASSRGISGRANNEQFF. The CDR3 coding sequence is TGTGCCAGCAGTAGGGGGATAAGCGGGAGGGCAAACAATGAGCAGTTCTTC.

The chain uses TRBV11-2 and TRBJ2-7; D may be TRBD1 (7 bases). V dropped 5 bases and J dropped 2 bases, with 13 bases sitting between them. This CDR3 contains 14 residues. The germline CDR1 and CDR2 sequences are SGHAT and FQNNGV. CDR3 sequence reads: CASSRAGGTYEQYF. The CDR3 region has the DNA TGTGCCAGCAGCCGGGCAGGGGGGACCTACGAGCAGTACTTC.

The chain couples TRBV10-1 to TRBJ2-3; 13 bases align to TRBD2. CDR1 WNHNN and CDR2 SYGVQD come from the germline V gene (reference sequence). V lost 3 bases, J lost 1 base, and 13 bases stayed unmatched. This CDR3 comprises 20 residues. CDR3 protein: CASSDTLGLAGDVGTDTQYF. DNA of the CDR3: TGCGCCAGCAGTGATACTCTTGGACTAGCGGGAGACGTCGGCACAGATACGCAGTATTTT.

The chain recombines TRBV19 with TRBJ1-5, with D uncertain. V was trimmed by 1 base and J by 4 bases, leaving 8 bases between them. Germline CDR1 reads LNHDA; CDR2 reads SQIVND (reference sequence). The CDR3 is 14 amino acids. CDR3: CASSIVRLNQPQHF. The DNA for the CDR3 is TGTGCCAGTAGTATAGTCCGATTAAATCAGCCCCAGCATTTT. Using reference TRBV19 and TRBJ1-5 for the parts outside the CDR3, the full variable domain is DGGITQSPKYLFRKEGQNVTLSCEQNLNHDAMYWYRQDPGQGLRLIYYSQIVNDFQKGDIAEGYSVSREKKESFPLTVTSAQKNPTAFYLCASSIVRLNQPQHFGDGTRLSIL.

The chain links TRBV5-1 to TRBJ1-5, with D perhaps TRBD1 (6 bases). Trimming shortened V by 2 bases and J by 6 bases, and 15 bases separated the two germline ends. Germline assignment: CDR1 SGHRS and CDR2 YFSETQ. The CDR3 contains 15 residues. In nucleotides, the CDR3 is TGCGCCAGCAGCTTAGAAGGGACAATAGGTCAGCCCCAGCATTTT. Amino acids: CASSLEGTIGQPQHF. Looking up the rest from reference TRBV5-1 and TRBJ1-5 gives the full variable domain: KAGVTQTPRYLIKTRGQQVTLSCSPISGHRSVSWYQQTPGQGLQFLFEYFSETQRNKGNFPGRFSGRQFSNSRSEMNVSTLELGDSALYLCASSLEGTIGQPQHFGDGTRLSIL.

The CDR3 region is CATSRSRGNNEQYF. The CDR3 region has the DNA TGTGCCACCAGCAGATCTCGGGGAAACAACGAGCAGTACTTC. This sequence joins TRBV15 and TRBJ2-7; weak D call: TRBD2 (5 bases). The germline V and J ends were trimmed by 2 bases and 5 bases, with 13 bases remaining between them. The length of the CDR3 is 14 residues. CDR1 is LNHNV, CDR2 YYDKDF, per germline (reference sequence).

The chain joins TRBV7-6 to TRBJ2-1; 11 nucleotides align to TRBD2. The CDR3 consists of 19 residues. Germline-derived CDR1 and CDR2 are SGHVS and FNYEAQ. J gave up 0 bases and V 6 bases, and 13 bases lay outside the gene matches. The CDR3 sequence is CASSWGPSGRNPSYNEQFF. The CDR3 DNA follows: TGTGCCAGCAGTTGGGGCCCTAGCGGGAGGAACCCCTCCTACAATGAGCAGTTCTTC.

V gene TRBV27 combines with J gene TRBJ1-4, with 7 bases aligning to TRBD1. Unmatched junction bases numbered 8, after V lost 5 bases and J lost 5 bases. The length of the CDR3 is 15 residues. The germline V gene has CDR1 MNHEY and CDR2 SMNVEV (reference sequence). As DNA, the CDR3 is TGTGCCAGCAGTCCCCAGGACAGGTTGAATGAAAAACTGTTTTTT. This encodes CASSPQDRLNEKLFF. The full variable domain, completed using reference TRBV27 and TRBJ1-4, is EAQVTQNPRYLITVTGKKLTVTCSQNMNHEYMSWYRQDPGLGLRQIYYSMNVEVTDKGDVPEGYKVSRKEKRNFPLILESPSPNQTSLYFCASSPQDRLNEKLFFGSGTQLSVL.

The V call is TRBV7-9, the J call TRBJ1-5, with a weak D call TRBD1 (6 bases). CDR1 and CDR2 (germline): SEHNR, FQNEAQ (reference sequence). The CDR3 loop spans 15 amino acids. Trimming took 6 bases from V and 0 from J, leaving 12 bases between them. The CDR3 sequence is CASSSDSYSNQPQHF. In DNA, the CDR3 is TGTGCCAGCAGTTCGGACAGTTATAGCAATCAGCCCCAGCATTTT.

J is TRBJ2-3 and V is TRBV7-6; the D is unclear. Trimming cost V 1 base and J 5 bases, with 13 bases left between them. This CDR3 comprises 15 residues. Germline CDR1 and CDR2: SGHVS and FNYEAQ. In DNA form, the CDR3 reads TGTGCCAGCAGCTTAGGACCCTTACCTCGAGATACGCAGTATTTT. Translation gives CASSLGPLPRDTQYF.

Details on this clone: Other DNA sequences in this sample translate to the same CDR3. The rearrangement joins TRBV7-9 to TRBJ2-7; 9 bases match TRBD1. This CDR3 spans 14 amino acids. Germline V gene lookup returns CDR1 SEHNR and CDR2 FQNEAQ (reference sequence). V was clipped by 3 bases and J by 3 bases; unmatched bases: 3. CDR3 sequence: CASSFGGQGYEQYF. The CDR3 DNA is TGTGCCAGCAGCTTTGGGGGACAGGGCTACGAGCAGTACTTC.